A single T cell receptor beta chain is shown here with its context. Germline CDR1 and CDR2: ENHRY and SYGVKD. The CDR3 has 16 amino acids. With V trimmed by 0 bases and J by 5 bases, 7 bases remained unmatched. Original data processing: How many nucleated cells were present was estimated from reference gene primer amplification. Clones were sequenced by immunoSEQ multiplex PCR, and TCRdb holds only the in-frame ones, with some missing. V and J calls and clone size are as listed in that table; D and trimming were resolved from the DNA. The sample includes about 240,000 clones, roughly nine tenths of them seen just once. The data were obtained in a study of blood T cell repertoires in COVID-19. For the study at large: Samples came from the United States, Italy and Spain, spanning acute and convalescent COVID-19. T cells, B-cell-depleted T cells, or PBMCs provided the cDNA or gDNA that served as material.

Sequencing was performed on peripheral blood. J is TRBJ2-3 and V is TRBV10-3, with 8 bases aligning to TRBD2. This TCR derives from a man between 60 and 75 years old who had recovered from COVID-19. This chain's CDR3 is CAISESNSGVLDTQYF. The CDR3, as DNA: TGTGCCATCAGTGAGTCGAATAGCGGGGTTTTAGATACGCAGTATTTT.